A single sample is the source of the 17 T cell receptor beta chains below, sequenced in a study of T cells in Graves' hyperthyroidism and ophthalmopathy. Template material for amplifying TCR beta CDR3 regions consisted of RNA transcripts. The TCR CDR3 first-round RT-PCR relied on the HTBI primer set. Each CDR3 protein is one row after TCRdb ran MiXCR on the multiplex PCR reads. In the table there are about 640,000 distinct CDR3 sequences, less than 25% of which are singletons. Sample: blood. The source is a man under 40 with Graves' ophthalmopathy.

For this clonotype: Likely a read error: the CDR3 ends without its conserved phenylalanine or tryptophan. J is TRBJ2-3 and V is TRBV7-2; possibly TRBD2 for D (6 bases). The length of the CDR3 is 15 residues. Trimming took off 2 bases at V and 0 bases at J, with 9 bases between the two ends. Germline V CDR1 and CDR2: SGHTA, FQGNSA. This chain's CDR3 is CASSLIGGSTDTQYS. The CDR3 DNA follows: TGTGCCAGCAGCTTAATTGGGGGGAGCACAGATACGCAGTATTCT.

The genes are TRBV5-1 and TRBJ1-1, with D hard to call. Between the trimmed V and J ends, which lost 0 bases and 5 bases, there was a span of 11 bases. Germline CDR1 SGHRS, CDR2 YFSETQ. The CDR3 is 14 amino acids. DNA of the CDR3: TGCGCCAGCAGCTTGGAGGGCTCGGGAACTGAAGCTTTCTTT. Amino acids: CASSLEGSGTEAFF.

This clonotype came up a few times. The chain employs TRBV4-1 and TRBJ2-7, with 9 bases fitting TRBD2. The CDR3 contains 16 residues. V lost 8 bases, J lost 2 bases, and 13 bases stayed unmatched. CDR1 is MGHRA, CDR2 YSYEKL, per germline. The CDR3 DNA follows: TGCGCCAGCCCCGTCCCTGCGGGAGGGCCGCCCTACGAGCAGTACTTC. This translates into CASPVPAGGPPYEQYF.

This clonotype appeared a single time. The rearrangement links TRBV28 to TRBJ2-3; a possible D gene is TRBD2 (6 bases). The CDR3 spans 16 residues. Trimming shortened V by 7 bases and J by 5 bases, and 22 bases separated the two germline ends. CDR1 is MDHEN, CDR2 SYDVKM, per germline. The CDR3 sequence: CASITGGAGYQDTQYF. CDR3 nucleotides: TGTGCCAGCATCACAGGAGGGGCAGGGTACCAAGATACGCAGTATTTT.

This sequence joins TRBV24-1 and TRBJ2-5; possible D gene TRBD1, 7 bases. Germline V CDR1 and CDR2: KGHDR, SFDVKD. This CDR3 has 16 amino acids. V lost 9 bases, J lost 2 bases, and 21 bases lay in between. The CDR3 protein is CATAPGGSVPQETQYF. Here the CDR3 DNA reads TGTGCCACCGCCCCAGGGGGGTCCGTCCCGCAAGAGACCCAGTACTTC.

The chain links TRBV5-1 to TRBJ2-7; TRBD2 aligns across 15 bases. V gave up 6 bases and J gave up 5 bases; unmatched junction bases: 12. Germline lookup yields CDR1 SGHRS and CDR2 YFSETQ. The CDR3 has 17 amino acids. The CDR3 nucleotides read TGCGCCAGCACGACCGGGACTAGCGGGAGGAAAGGTGACGAGCAGTACTTC. The encoded protein is CASTTGTSGRKGDEQYF.

This clonotype was seen more than once but under ten times. The chain carries TRBV5-5 and TRBJ2-2; TRBD2 agrees at 7 bases. V lost 4 bases to trimming and J lost 1 base; unmatched junction nucleotides: 4. Germline assignment: CDR1 SGHKS and CDR2 YYEKEE (reference sequence). The CDR3 is made up of 15 amino acids. CDR3 sequence (DNA): TGTGCCAGCAGCCCCTCGGGGGGGAACACCGGGGAGCTGTTTTTT. It translates to CASSPSGGNTGELFF.

This clonotype occurred a few times. The V gene is TRBV20-1, the J gene TRBJ2-2; possibly TRBD1 for D (6 bases). CDR1 and CDR2 (germline): DFQATT, SNEGSKA (reference sequence). V shed 8 bases and J shed 2 bases, with 18 bases lying between them. This CDR3 has 15 residues. The CDR3 spells CSTPGATINTGELFF. The CDR3 nucleotides are TGCAGTACTCCAGGGGCCACGATTAACACCGGGGAGCTGTTTTTT.

Only a few counts were recorded for this clonotype. J is TRBJ1-1 and V is TRBV6-1; a possible D gene is TRBD1 (6 bases). The V gene's germline CDR1 is MNHNS and CDR2 SASEGT. This CDR3 is 17 amino acids long. Trimming removed 7 bases at V and 0 bases at J, with 21 bases between. DNA for the CDR3: TGTGCCAGCATTCTAATCTTGGACAGAGGTATGAACACTGAAGCTTTCTTT. Translated: CASILILDRGMNTEAFF.

This clonotype was seen a few times. This chain connects TRBV20-1 to TRBJ1-5; D not resolved. The CDR3 is 11 amino acids. Trimming took 1 base from V and 9 from J, leaving 7 bases between them. Looked up from germline, CDR1 is DFQATT and CDR2 is SNEGSKA (reference sequence). This CDR3 is CSARGEGPQHF. Here the CDR3 DNA reads TGCAGTGCTAGAGGGGAGGGGCCCCAGCATTTT.

This clonotype was observed a handful of times. The chain has TRBV28 and TRBJ2-4, with a possible D match to TRBD2 (5 bases). Germline-derived CDR1 and CDR2 are MDHEN and SYDVKM. This CDR3 spans 18 amino acids. Trimming shortened V by 2 bases and J by 0 bases, and 17 bases separated the two germline ends. The CDR3 is CASSLRRPSGKAKNIQYF. CDR3 DNA sequence: TGTGCCAGCAGTTTACGGAGACCCTCGGGGAAAGCCAAAAACATTCAGTACTTC.

This clonotype was recorded at least ten times. The chain couples TRBV30 to TRBJ2-5, with D maybe TRBD2 (6 bases). The CDR3 has 13 residues. Germline CDR1 reads GTSNPN; CDR2 reads SVGIG (reference sequence). V lost 1 base to trimming and J lost 4 bases, with 10 bases between them. The CDR3 nucleotides read TGTGCCTGGAGTGGGGGAGGCGGAGAGACCCAGTACTTC. Protein sequence: CAWSGGGGETQYF.

In the case of this clonotype: A read error may account for a junction end that differs from germline. V is TRBV28 and J is TRBJ2-7, with 11 positions matching TRBD2. The CDR3 sequence is 14 residues long. CDR1 and CDR2 from the germline V gene are MDHEN and SYDVKM. The DNA for the CDR3 is TGTGCCGGCAGTCTAGCGGGAGGAGCCTACGAGCAGTACTTC. Translation gives CAGSLAGGAYEQYF. The entire variable domain, with the rest obtained from reference TRBV28 and TRBJ2-7, is as follows: DVKVTQSSRYLVKRTGEKVFLECVQDMDHENMFWYRQDPGLGLRLIYFSYDVKMKEKGDIPEGYSVSREKKERFSLILESASTNQTSMYLCAGSLAGGAYEQYFGPGTRLTVT.

The V call is TRBV20-1, the J call TRBJ1-4; D is uncertain. The CDR3 spans 14 residues. Germline CDR1 is DFQATT and CDR2 is SNEGSKA (reference sequence). V dropped 6 bases and J dropped 8 bases, with 19 bases sitting between them. The CDR3 region is CSAIRTGSGEKLFF. The CDR3 DNA reads TGCAGTGCCATTAGAACGGGGTCTGGAGAAAAACTGTTTTTT.

This clonotype was seen many times. The J gene is TRBJ2-5, the V gene TRBV20-1, with D maybe TRBD2 (6 bases). This CDR3 has 12 residues. Germline V gene sequence: CDR1 DFQATT, CDR2 SNEGSKA (reference sequence). V was trimmed by 1 base and J by 8 bases, leaving 11 bases between them. Here the CDR3 DNA reads TGCAGTGCTAGAGGACTAGGTGGCACCCAGTACTTC. It encodes CSARGLGGTQYF.

In its sample, this clonotype was seen many times. The J gene is TRBJ2-1, the V gene TRBV28; 10 bases align to TRBD1. The CDR3 totals 16 residues. J gave up 2 bases and V 10 bases, and 11 bases lay outside the gene matches. Looked up from germline, CDR1 is MDHEN and CDR2 is SYDVKM. The CDR3 DNA reads TGTGCCACCGTCCCGGGACAGGGGCTGACCTACAATGAGCAGTTCTTC. As protein: CATVPGQGLTYNEQFF.

The chain recombines TRBV29-1 with TRBJ2-3; D ambiguous. The last part of the DNA fits TRBJ1-5 better; the J call may be wrong. Germline V CDR1 and CDR2: SQVTM, ANQGSEA. The CDR3 sequence is 13 residues long. This chain's CDR3 is CSVVAVATDTQHF. CDR3 in DNA: TGCAGCGTTGTTGCGGTTGCCACAGATACGCAGCATTTT.